This is a list of T cell receptor beta chains from one sample in a study of CD8+ T cells in alopecia areata. The repertoire was sequenced with immunoSEQ multiplex PCR; TCRdb's copy has only in-frame clones and lacks some. The sample contains 150,000 to 200,000 clones, approximately 61% of which appear only once. The sample consisted of CD4+ T cells sorted from blood, taken at week 24, from a patient treated with tofacitinib. The receptors derive from a human donor with alopecia areata. Both conserved end residues are part of each CDR3. Each record gives: clone size, V gene, D gene, J gene, CDR3 DNA, CDR3 protein. A D gene is named only where the DNA matches it firmly. For some rows the clone size is stated as once, few or many, or as a class when expanded; others skip it.

NA	TRBV29-1	NA	TRBJ2-1	TGCAGCGTTGGCCGGGGAAACAATGAGCAGTTCTTC	CSVGRGNNEQFF
NA	TRBV13	TRBD1	TRBJ2-7	TGTGCCAGCAGCTTCTACAGGGGGCCGAGCTCCTACGAGCAGTACTTC	CASSFYRGPSSYEQYF
NA	TRBV30	NA	TRBJ1-4	TGTGCCTGGGTAGTCGGGGGAAAACTGTTTTTT	CAWVVGGKLFF
NA	TRBV4-3	NA	TRBJ1-1	TGCGCCAGCAGCCAAGAAGGCAGGGCGAACACTGAAGCTTTCTTT	CASSQEGRANTEAFF
few	TRBV10-3	NA	TRBJ1-5	TGTGCCATCAGTGAGTCGGCAGGTTATCAGCCCCAGCATTTT	CAISESAGYQPQHF
NA	TRBV6-5	NA	TRBJ1-2	TGTGCCAGCAGTTACTCGCTACAGGCGGGCTACACCTTC	CASSYSLQAGYTF
NA	TRBV29-1	TRBD1	TRBJ2-2	TGCAGCGTTGCAAGGGGGCGGAACACCGGGGAGCTGTTTTTT	CSVARGRNTGELFF
NA	TRBV7-2	NA	TRBJ2-4	TGTGCCAGCAGCTTAGATCATCTGTTTCAGTACTTC	CASSLDHLFQYF
NA	TRBV30	NA	TRBJ2-7	TGTGCCTGGAGTGTAAACCCCTACGAGCAGTACTTC	CAWSVNPYEQYF
NA	TRBV4-3	TRBD1	TRBJ2-7	TGCGCCAGCAGCCAGGGGGACAGGGGGGTTTACGAGCAGTACTTC	CASSQGDRGVYEQYF